Sequencing of this T cell receptor beta chain was carried out in a study of chemoradiotherapy in HPV16-positive cancers. Findings and limits, study-wide: For HPV16-positive patients, expanding HPV-responsive T cells associated with longer recurrence-free survival. The functional HPV-specific definition rests on just a couple of HPV16-positive patients. Non-HPV-specific T cells did not expand in tumors during treatment, whereas candidate HPV-specific clones and E7-related motifs did.

Of note for this clone: Its antigen is undetermined.

Repertoires were sampled repeatedly during chemoradiotherapy. Clones were sequenced by immunoSEQ multiplex PCR, and TCRdb holds only the in-frame ones, with some missing. The table lists roughly 12,000 clones, more than 50% of them singletons. The CDR3 consists of 14 residues. Between the trimmed V and J ends, which lost 1 base and 0 bases, there was a span of 7 bases. Germline V gene lookup returns CDR1 SGHTS and CDR2 YDEGEE. The source is a human donor with HPV-associated anogenital cancer. This sequence joins TRBV5-8 and TRBJ1-2; no clear D. This sample was obtained from a patient who underwent chemoradiotherapy. The CDR3 sequence is CASSLQLTNYGYTF. CDR3 DNA sequence: TGTGCCAGCAGCTTGCAGCTTACTAACTATGGCTACACCTTC.